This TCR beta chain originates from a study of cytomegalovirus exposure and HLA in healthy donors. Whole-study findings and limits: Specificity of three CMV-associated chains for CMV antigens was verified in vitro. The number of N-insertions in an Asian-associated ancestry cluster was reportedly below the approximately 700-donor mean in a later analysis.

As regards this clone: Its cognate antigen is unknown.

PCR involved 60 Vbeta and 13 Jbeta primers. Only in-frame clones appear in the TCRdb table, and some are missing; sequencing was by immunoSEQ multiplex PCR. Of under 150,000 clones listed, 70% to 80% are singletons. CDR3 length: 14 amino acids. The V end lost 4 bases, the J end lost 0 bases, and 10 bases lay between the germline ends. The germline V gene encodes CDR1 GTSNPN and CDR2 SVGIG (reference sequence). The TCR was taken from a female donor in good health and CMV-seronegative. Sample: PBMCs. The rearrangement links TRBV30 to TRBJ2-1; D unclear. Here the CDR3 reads CAWIRSSSYNEQFF. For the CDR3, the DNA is TGTGCCTGGATTCGGTCGAGCTCCTACAATGAGCAGTTCTTC.